The T cell receptor beta chain described here comes from a study of blood T cell repertoires in COVID-19 (dated by TCRdb to 2020 to 2022). Background on the whole study: Samples from collaborators originated in the United States, Italy and Spain and spanned both the acute and convalescent phases of COVID-19. Subjects who had been exposed to COVID-19, were actively infected with it, or had recovered from it provided the deeply sampled blood TCRbeta repertoires that made up the dataset. Samples came from the ongoing ImmuneRACE study (first 160 participants) plus 1,254 subjects from 6 global collaborators. Where HLA class I and class II types were available, the types were taken from metadata supplied by the sample provider, not from assay-based typing. The repertoires were released in a freely available public database intended as a resource for research on the immune response to SARS-CoV-2. A de-identified subject ID, COVID-19 status, age in years and sex were almost always included in the sample metadata. The prospective study material was composed of cDNA or gDNA derived from T cells, B-cell-depleted T cells, or PBMCs. Findings and caveats that apply to the study as a whole: How much clinical and demographic metadata was included differed by source and by participant, and the metadata was provided uncurated.

The collaborating institutions used their own protocols to collect whole blood in K2EDTA tubes. For TCRbeta analysis, collaborators shipped samples as frozen whole blood, isolated PBMCs, or DNA extracted from either of those sample types. The immunoSEQ Assay, a bias-controlled multiplex PCR, was used to amplify TCRbeta CDR3 regions from genomic DNA. The study's own analysis went as follows. Nucleated cell counts per sample were estimated from amplification of reference gene primers within the assay. Sequence reads were collapsed and filtered to measure the absolute abundance of every unique TCRbeta CDR3 rearrangement. For each sample, productive Simpson clonality was calculated by taking the square root of Simpson's diversity index across productive rearrangements. Held by TCRdb, this immuneACCESS table contains in-frame sequences only and omits some clones. Under half of the omission traces to an unresolved V gene where checked; the cause of the rest is unknown. Clonal size and the V and J genes are those of that table, whereas D and trimming came from the DNA. This sample comprises roughly 92,000 clones, around 87% of them detected only once. Of the sample, approximately 7.4% falls within the top ten clones.

A note on this clone: This clone's antigen is unknown. Base qualities are missing; no much larger clone stands one base away.

The germline V gene (reference sequence) yields LGHDT for CDR1 and YNNKEL for CDR2. The CDR3, cysteine through phenylalanine, is 15 amino acids long. CDR3 DNA is the only sequence kept; it has 45 bases, read in frame from the first base. The germline ends are 17 bases apart after V is trimmed by 5 bases and J by 4 bases. The specimen sequenced was peripheral blood. The TCR was taken from a human donor with acute or convalescent COVID-19. The donor label of this sample is uncertain. The sequence joins TRBV3-1 (or the pseudogene TRBV3-2) to TRBJ1-2; matching of 6 bases hints at TRBD1 as the D gene. The sequenced DNA: TGTGCCAGCAGCTCCCCGGGACAAGCGACCTATGGCTACACCTTC. This encodes CASSSPGQATYGYTF.